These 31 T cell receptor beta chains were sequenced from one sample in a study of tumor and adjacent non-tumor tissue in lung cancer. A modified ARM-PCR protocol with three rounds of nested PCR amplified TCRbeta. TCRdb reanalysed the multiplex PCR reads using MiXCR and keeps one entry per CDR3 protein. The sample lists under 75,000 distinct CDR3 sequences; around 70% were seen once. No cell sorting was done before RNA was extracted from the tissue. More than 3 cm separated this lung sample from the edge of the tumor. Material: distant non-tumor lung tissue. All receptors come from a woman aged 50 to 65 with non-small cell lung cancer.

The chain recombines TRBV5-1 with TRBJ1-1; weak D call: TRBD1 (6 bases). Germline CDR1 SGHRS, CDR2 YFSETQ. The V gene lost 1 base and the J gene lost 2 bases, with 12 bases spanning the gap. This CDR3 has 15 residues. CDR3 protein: CASSLTGTENTEAFF. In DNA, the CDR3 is TGCGCCAGCAGCTTGACAGGGACGGAAAACACTGAAGCTTTCTTT.

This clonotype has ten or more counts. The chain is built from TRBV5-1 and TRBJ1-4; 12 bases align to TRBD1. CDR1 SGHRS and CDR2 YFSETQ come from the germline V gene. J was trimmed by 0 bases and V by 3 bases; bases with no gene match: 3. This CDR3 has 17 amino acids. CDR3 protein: CASSWGQGATTNEKLFF. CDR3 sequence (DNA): TGCGCCAGCAGCTGGGGACAGGGGGCTACAACTAATGAAAAACTGTTTTTT.

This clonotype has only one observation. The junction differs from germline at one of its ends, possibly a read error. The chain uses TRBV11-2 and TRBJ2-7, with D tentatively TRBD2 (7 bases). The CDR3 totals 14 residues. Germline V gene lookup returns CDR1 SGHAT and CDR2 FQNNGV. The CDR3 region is CVSRGLAGAYEQYF. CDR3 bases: TGTGTCAGCAGGGGACTTGCGGGAGCCTACGAGCAGTACTTC.

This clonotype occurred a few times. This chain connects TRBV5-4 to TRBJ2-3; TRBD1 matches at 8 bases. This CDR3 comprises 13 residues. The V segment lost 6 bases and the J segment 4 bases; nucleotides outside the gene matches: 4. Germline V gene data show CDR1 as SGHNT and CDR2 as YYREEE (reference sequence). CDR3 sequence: CASIQTGADTQYF. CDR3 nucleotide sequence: TGTGCCAGCATCCAGACAGGGGCAGATACGCAGTATTTT.

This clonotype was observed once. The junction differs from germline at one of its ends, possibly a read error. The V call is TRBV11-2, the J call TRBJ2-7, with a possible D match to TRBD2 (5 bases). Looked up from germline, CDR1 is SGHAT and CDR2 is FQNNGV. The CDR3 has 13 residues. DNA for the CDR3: TGTGCCAGCTGCTCAGCGGCTGGGTACGATCAGTACTTC. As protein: CASCSAAGYDQYF.

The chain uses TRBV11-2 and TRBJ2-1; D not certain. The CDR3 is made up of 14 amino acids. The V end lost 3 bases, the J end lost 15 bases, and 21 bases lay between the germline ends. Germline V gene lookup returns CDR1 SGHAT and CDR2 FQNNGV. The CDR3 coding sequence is TGTGCCAGCAGCTTTAATCCGGTGACGAATGAACGGTTCTTC. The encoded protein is CASSFNPVTNERFF.

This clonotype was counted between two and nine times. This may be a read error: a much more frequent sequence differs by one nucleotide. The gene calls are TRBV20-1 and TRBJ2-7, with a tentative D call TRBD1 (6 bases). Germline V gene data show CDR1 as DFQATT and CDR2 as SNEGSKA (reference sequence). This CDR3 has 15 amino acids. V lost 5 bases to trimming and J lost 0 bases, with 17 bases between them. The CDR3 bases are TGCAGTGCTGACAGGAATCACACGCCCTCCTACGAGCAGTACTTC. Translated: CSADRNHTPSYEQYF.

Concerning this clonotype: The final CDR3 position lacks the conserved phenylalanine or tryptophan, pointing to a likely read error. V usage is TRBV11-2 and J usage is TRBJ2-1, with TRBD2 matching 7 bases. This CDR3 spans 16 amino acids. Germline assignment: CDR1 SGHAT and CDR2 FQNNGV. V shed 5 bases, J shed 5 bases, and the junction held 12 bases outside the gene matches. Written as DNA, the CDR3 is TGTGCCAGCAGCCGGATGATACCGGCGGGGGACAATGAGCAGTTCCTC. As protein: CASSRMIPAGDNEQFL.

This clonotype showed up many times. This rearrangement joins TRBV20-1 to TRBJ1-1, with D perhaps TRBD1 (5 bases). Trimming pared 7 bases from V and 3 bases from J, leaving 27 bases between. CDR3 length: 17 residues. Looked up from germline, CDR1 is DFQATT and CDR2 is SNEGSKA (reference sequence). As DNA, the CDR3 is TGCAGTGTTTTGTTGTTTACAGGAGCTCCAAAGGACACTGAAGCTTTCTTT. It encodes CSVLLFTGAPKDTEAFF.

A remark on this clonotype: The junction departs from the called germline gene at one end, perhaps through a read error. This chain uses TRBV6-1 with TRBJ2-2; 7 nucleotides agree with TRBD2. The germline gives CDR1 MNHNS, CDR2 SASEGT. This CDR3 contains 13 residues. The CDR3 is CASSPPYSGELFF. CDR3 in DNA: TGTGCCAGCAGTCCACCCTACAGCGGGGAGCTGTTTTTC.

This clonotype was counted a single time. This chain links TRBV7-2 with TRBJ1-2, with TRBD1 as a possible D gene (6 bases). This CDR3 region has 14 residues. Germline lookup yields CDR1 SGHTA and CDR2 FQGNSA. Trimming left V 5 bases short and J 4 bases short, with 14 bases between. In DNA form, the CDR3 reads TGTACCAGCAGCACTTACAGGGAAAGCTATGGCTACACCTTC. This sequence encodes CTSSTYRESYGYTF.

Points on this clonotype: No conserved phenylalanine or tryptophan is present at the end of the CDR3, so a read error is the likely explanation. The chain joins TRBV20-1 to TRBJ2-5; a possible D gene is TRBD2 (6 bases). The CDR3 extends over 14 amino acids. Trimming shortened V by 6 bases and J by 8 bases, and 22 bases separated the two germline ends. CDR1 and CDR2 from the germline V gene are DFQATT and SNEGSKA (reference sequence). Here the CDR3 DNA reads TGCAGTGCAGGCGGGAAGGCTCTGGCGGACACCCAGTACCTC. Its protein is CSAGGKALADTQYL.

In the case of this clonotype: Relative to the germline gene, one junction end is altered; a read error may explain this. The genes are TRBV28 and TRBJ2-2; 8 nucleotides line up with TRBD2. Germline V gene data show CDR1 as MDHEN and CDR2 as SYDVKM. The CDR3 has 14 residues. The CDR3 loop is CGSGAGEITGELFF. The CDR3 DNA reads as TGTGGCAGCGGAGCGGGGGAGATAACCGGGGAGCTCTTTTTT.

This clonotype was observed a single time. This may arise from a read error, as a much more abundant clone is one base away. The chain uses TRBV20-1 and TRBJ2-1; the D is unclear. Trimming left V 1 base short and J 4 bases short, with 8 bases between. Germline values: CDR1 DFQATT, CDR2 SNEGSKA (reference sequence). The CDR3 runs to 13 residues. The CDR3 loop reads CSARAELYNEQFF. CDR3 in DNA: TGCAGTGCTAGAGCGGAACTATACAATGAGCAGTTCTTC.

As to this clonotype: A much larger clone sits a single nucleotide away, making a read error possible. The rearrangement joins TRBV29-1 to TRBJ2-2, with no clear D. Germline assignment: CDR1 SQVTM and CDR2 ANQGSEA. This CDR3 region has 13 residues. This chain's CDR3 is CSVGKGYTWELFF. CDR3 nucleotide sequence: TGCAGCGTTGGCAAGGGATACACCTGGGAGCTGTTTTTT.

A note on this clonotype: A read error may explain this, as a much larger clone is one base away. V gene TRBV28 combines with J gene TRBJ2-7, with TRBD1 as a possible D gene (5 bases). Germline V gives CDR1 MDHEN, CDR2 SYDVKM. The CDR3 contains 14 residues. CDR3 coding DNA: TGTGTCAGCAGTTTCCGCAGGGTTACCTACGAGCAGTACTTC. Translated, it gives CVSSFRRVTYEQYF.

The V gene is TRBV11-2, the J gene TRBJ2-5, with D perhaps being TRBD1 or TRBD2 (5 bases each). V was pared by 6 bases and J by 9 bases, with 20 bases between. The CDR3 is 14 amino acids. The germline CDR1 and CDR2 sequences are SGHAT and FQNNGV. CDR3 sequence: CASSLYAEGPAQYF. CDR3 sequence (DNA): TGTGCCAGCAGTCTATACGCAGAGGGGCCGGCCCAGTACTTC.

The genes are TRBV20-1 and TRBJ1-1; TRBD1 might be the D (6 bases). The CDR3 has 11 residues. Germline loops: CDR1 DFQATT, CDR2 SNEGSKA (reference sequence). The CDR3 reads CRAGGETVAFF. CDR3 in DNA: TGCAGGGCCGGGGGCGAGACTGTAGCATTCTTT.

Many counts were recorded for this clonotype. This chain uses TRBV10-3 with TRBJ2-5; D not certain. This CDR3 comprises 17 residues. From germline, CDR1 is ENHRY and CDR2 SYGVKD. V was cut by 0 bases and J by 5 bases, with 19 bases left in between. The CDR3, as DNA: TGTGCCATCAGTGAGTCGGGTCCGGCCAGGTCTTCGGAGACCCAGTACTTC. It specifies CAISESGPARSSETQYF.

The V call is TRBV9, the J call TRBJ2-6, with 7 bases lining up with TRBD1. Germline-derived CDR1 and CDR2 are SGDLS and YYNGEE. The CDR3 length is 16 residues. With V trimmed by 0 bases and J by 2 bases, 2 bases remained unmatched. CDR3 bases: TGTGCCAGCAGCGTAGTTACAGGGGCTGGGGCCAACGTCCTGACTTTC. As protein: CASSVVTGAGANVLTF.

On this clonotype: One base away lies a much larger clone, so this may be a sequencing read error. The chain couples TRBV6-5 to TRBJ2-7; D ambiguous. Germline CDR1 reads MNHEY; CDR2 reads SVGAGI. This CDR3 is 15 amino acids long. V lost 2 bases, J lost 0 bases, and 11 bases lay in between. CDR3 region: CASSYGTVLSYEQYF. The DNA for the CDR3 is TGTGCCAGCAGTTACGGAACGGTGCTCTCCTACGAGCAGTACTTC.

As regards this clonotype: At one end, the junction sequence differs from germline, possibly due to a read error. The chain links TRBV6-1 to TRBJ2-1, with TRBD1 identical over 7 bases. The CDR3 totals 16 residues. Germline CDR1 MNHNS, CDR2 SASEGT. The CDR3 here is CASSASGTGEHNEHFF. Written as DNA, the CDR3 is TGTGCCAGCAGTGCATCCGGTACAGGGGAACACAATGAGCACTTCTTC.

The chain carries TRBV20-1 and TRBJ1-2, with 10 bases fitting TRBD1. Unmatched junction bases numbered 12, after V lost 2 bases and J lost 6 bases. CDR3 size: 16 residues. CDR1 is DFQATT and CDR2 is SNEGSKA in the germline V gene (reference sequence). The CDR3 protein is CSARPTGGLVVHGYTF. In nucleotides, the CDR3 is TGCAGTGCTAGACCGACAGGGGGCTTGGTTGTCCATGGCTACACCTTC.

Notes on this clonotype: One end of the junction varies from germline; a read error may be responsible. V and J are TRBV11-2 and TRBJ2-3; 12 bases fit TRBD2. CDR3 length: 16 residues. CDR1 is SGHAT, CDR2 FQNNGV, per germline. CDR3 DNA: TGTGCCAGCAGCTTAGGGGCTAGCGGGAGGGTGGATACACAGTGTTTT. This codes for CASSLGASGRVDTQCF.

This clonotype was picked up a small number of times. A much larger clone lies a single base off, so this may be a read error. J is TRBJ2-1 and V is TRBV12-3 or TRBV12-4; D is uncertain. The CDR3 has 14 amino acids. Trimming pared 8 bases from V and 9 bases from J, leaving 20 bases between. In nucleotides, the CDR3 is TGTGCCAGCCGCCGATCTAACCAGGACCCTGAGCAGTTCTTC. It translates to CASRRSNQDPEQFF.

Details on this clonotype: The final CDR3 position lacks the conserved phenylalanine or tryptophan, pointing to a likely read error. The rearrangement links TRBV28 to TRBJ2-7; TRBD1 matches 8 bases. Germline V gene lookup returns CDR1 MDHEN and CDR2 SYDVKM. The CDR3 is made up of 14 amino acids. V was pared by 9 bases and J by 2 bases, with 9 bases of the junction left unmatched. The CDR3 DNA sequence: TGTGCCAGGAGCCGATCGGGACAGGCCTACGAGCAGTACCTC. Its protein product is CARSRSGQAYEQYL.

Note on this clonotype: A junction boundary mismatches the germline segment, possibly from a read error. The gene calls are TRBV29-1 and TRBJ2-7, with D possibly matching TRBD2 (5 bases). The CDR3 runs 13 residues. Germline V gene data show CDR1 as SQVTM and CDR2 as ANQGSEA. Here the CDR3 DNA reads TGCATCGTTGAAGCGGACCGCTCCTACGAGCAGCACTTC. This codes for CIVEADRSYEQHF.

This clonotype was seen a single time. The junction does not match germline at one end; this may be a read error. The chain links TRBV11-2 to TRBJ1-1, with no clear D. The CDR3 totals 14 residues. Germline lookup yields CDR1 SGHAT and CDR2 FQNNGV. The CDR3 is CAISFAGKNTEAFF. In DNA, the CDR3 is TGTGCCATCAGCTTCGCAGGAAAGAACACTGAAGCATTCTTT.

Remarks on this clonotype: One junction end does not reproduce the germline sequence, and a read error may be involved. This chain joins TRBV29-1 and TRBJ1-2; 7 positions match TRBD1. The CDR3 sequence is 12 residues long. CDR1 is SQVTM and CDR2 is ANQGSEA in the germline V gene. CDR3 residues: CSVERGGEGYTF. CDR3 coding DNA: TGTAGCGTTGAGAGAGGGGGCGAAGGCTACACCTTC.

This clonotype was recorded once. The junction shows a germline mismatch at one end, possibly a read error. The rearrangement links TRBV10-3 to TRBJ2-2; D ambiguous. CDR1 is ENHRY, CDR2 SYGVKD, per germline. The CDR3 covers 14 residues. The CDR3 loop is CAISESMAYAELFF. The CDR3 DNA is TGTGCTATCAGTGAGTCGATGGCATACGCGGAGCTGTTTTTT.

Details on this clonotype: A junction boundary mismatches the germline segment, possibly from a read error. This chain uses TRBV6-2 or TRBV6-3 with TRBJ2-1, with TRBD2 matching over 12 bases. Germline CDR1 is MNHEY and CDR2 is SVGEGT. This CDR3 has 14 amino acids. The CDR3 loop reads CVSRTSGTNNEQFF. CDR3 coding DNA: TGTGTCAGCAGGACTAGCGGGACCAACAATGAGCAGTTCTTC.